The source of this TCR beta chain is a study of T cells expressing NK-cell markers. This CDR3 spans 16 amino acids. From the 5' RACE reads, TCRdb lists one entry per CDR3 protein and no DNA. The sample totals some 500,000 distinct CDR3 sequences. Remarks on this clonotype: Its target is unknown.

General study findings and limits: Several donors' CD3+CD56-NKG2C+ cells were dominated by the same clonotypes.

The sequenced sample consisted of blood T cells: a sorted CD56 or NKG2C T cell subset, CD4+ or CD8+ T cells, or bulk PBMC T cells (not recorded which). V gene TRBV12-3 or TRBV12-4 combines with J gene TRBJ2-3; TCRdb names TRBD2, which stays unverified in the absence of DNA. The TCR originated in a woman aged 50 to 60 in good health. The CDR3: CASSLVLAMSTDTQYF.